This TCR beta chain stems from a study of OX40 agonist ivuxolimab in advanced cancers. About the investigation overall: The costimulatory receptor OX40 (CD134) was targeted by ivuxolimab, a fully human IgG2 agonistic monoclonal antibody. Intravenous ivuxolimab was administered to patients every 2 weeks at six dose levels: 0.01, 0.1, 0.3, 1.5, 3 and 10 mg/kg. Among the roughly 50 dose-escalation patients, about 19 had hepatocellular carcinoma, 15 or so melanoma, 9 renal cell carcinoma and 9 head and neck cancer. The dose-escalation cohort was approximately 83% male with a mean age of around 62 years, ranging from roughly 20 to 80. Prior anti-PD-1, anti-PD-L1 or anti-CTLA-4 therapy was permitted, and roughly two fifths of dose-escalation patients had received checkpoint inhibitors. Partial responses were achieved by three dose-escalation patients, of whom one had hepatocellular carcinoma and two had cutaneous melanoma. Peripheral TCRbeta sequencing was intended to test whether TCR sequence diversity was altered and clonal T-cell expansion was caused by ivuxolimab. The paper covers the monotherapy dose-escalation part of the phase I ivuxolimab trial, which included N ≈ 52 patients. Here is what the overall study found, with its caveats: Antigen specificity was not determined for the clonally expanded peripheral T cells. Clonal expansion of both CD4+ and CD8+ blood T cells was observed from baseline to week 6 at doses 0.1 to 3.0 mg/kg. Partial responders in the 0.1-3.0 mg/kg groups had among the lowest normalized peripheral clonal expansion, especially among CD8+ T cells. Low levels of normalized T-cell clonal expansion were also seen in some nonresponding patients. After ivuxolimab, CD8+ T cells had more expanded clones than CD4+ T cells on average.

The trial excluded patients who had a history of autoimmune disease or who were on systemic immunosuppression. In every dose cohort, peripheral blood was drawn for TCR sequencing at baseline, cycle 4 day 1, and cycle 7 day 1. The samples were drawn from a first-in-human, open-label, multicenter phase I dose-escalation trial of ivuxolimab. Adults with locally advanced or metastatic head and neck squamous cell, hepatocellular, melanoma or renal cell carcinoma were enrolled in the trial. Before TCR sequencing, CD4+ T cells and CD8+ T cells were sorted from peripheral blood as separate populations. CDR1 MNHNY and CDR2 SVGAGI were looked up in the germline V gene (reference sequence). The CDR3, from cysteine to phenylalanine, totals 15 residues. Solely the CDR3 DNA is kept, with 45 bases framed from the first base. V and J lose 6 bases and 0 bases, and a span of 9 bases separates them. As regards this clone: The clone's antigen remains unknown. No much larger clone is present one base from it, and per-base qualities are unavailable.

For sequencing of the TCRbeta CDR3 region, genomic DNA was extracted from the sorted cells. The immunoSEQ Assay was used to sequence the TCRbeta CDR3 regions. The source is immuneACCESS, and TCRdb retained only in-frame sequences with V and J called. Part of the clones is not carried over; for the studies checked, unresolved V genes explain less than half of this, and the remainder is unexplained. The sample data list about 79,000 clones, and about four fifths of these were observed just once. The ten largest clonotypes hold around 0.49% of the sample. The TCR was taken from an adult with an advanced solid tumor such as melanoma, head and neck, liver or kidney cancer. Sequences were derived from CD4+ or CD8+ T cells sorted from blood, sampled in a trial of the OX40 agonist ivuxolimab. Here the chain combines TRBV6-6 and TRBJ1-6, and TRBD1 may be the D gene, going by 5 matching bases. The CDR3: CASRTGGSYNSPLHF. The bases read TGTGCCAGCAGGACGGGGGGCTCCTATAATTCACCCCTCCACTTT.